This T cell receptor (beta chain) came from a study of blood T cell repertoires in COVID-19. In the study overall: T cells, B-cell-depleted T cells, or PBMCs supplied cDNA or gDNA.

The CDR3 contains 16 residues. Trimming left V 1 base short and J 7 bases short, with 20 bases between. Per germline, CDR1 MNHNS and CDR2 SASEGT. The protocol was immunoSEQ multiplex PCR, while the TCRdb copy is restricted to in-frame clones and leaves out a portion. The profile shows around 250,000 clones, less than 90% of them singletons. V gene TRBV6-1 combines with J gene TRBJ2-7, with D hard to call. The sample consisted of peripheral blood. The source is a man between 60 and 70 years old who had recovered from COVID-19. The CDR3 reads CASSEGALITVWEQYF. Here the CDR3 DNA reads TGTGCCAGCAGTGAAGGGGCGTTGATCACTGTGTGGGAGCAGTACTTC.